This record concerns one TCR beta chain sequence. Antigen specificity is unknown. This entry is derived from a study of shared clonotypes between healthy human individuals. Study findings and constraints: Clonotype sharing among donors likely depends on sequencing depth.

Trimming took 8 bases from V and 6 from J; bases not matched to a gene: 9. The germline gives CDR1 MDHEN, CDR2 SYDVKM. This CDR3 is 13 amino acids long. Terminally differentiated effector memory CD45RA+ cells were left out of the naive CD8 fraction, which was CD45RO-negative and positively selected for CCR7. Profiled with immunoSEQ multiplex PCR; TCRdb holds only in-frame clones, not every one. The repertoire holds about 2,100,000 clones, with about 92% as singletons. Input material: naive CD8+ T cells from PBMCs. This clonotype originated in a man between 18 and 29 years old in good health. Some clones in this sample may be carry-over from other donors' samples. V and J are TRBV28 and TRBJ1-1; 7 positions agree with TRBD1. The CDR3 spells CASGPTGRPEAFF. The CDR3 DNA follows: TGTGCCAGCGGGCCGACAGGGAGGCCTGAAGCTTTCTTT.